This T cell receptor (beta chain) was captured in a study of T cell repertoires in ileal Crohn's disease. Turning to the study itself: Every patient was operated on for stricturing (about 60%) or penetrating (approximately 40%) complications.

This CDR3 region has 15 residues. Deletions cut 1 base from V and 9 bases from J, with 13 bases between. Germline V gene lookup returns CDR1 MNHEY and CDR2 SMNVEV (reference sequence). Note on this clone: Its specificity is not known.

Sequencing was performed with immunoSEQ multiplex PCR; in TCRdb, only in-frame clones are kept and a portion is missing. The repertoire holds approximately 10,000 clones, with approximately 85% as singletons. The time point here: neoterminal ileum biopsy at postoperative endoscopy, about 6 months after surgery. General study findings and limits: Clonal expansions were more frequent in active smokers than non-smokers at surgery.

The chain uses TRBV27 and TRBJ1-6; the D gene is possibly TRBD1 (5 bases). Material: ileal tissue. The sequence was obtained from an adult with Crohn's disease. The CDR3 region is CASSLYPGQASPLHF. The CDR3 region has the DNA TGTGCCAGCAGTTTATATCCAGGGCAGGCTTCACCCCTCCACTTT.